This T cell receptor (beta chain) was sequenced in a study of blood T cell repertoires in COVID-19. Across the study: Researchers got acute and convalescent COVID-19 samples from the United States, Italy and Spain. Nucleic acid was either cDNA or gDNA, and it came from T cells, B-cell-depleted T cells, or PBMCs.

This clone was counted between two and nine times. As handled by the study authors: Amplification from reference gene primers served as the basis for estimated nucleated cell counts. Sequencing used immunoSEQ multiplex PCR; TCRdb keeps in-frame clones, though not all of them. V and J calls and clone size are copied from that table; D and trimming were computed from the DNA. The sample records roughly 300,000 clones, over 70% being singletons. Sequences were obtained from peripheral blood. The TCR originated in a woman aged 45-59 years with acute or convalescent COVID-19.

DNA for the CDR3: TGTGCCACCAGCAGAGATCCCCGGAGGGATGAAAAACTGTTTTTT. This sequence encodes CATSRDPRRDEKLFF. The chain joins TRBV15 to TRBJ1-4; D remains unclear. Germline CDR1 is LNHNV and CDR2 is YYDKDF (reference sequence). The CDR3 extends over 15 amino acids. The V end lost 0 bases, the J end lost 6 bases, and 11 bases lay between the germline ends.